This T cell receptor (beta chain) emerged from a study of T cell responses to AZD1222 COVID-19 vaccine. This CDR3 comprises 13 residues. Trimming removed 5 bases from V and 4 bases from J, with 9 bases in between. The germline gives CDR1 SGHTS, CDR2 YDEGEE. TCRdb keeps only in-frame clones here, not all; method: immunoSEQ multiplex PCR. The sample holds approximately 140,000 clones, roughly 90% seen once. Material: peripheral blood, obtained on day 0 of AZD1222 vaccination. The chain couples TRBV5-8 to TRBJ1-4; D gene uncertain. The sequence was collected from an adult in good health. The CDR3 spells CASRVRGNEKLFF. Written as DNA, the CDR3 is TGTGCCAGCAGGGTGCGGGGTAATGAAAAACTGTTTTTT. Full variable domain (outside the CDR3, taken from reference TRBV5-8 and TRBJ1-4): EAGVTQSPTHLIKTRGQQATLRCSPISGHTSVYWYQQALGLGLQFLLWYDEGEERNRGNFPPRFSGRQFPNYSSELNVNALELEDSALYLCASRVRGNEKLFFGSGTQLSVL.